A single sample is the source of the 17 T cell receptor beta chains below, sequenced in a study of post-analysis software for immune sequencing data. Study-wide findings and caveats: About five TRBV segments were more frequent in patients than controls; TRBV5-6, TRBV5-1 and TRBV20-1 belonged to this group.

These receptors lack a known antigen. The TCR beta cDNA libraries contained unique molecular identifiers. TCRdb itself ran the PCR reads through MiXCR, one entry per CDR3 protein. The sample has 250,000 to 300,000 distinct CDR3 sequences, about 38% seen once; the top ten hold around 4.8%. The sequenced sample consisted of blood. The receptor source for this set is a girl under 18 with multiple sclerosis.

This clonotype has just a few counts. V usage is TRBV19 and J usage is TRBJ2-3, with a weak D call TRBD2 (6 bases). There are 15 residues in the CDR3. Trimming cost V 1 base and J 6 bases, with 14 bases left between them. CDR1 and CDR2 (germline): LNHDA, SQIVND (reference sequence). CDR3 region: CASSIAPTSPDTQYF. As DNA, the CDR3 is TGTGCCAGTAGTATAGCGCCGACTAGTCCGGATACGCAGTATTTT.

This clonotype was seen ten or more times. The genes are TRBV20-1 and TRBJ2-1, with D possibly matching TRBD1 (6 bases). The germline V and J ends were trimmed by 2 bases and 2 bases, with 13 bases remaining between them. Germline V gene sequence: CDR1 DFQATT, CDR2 SNEGSKA (reference sequence). The CDR3 is 15 amino acids. This CDR3 reads CSARPQGMTYNEQFF. The CDR3 DNA is TGCAGTGCTAGACCGCAGGGGATGACCTACAATGAGCAGTTCTTC.

This clonotype was counted at least ten times. V and J are TRBV7-9 and TRBJ2-7, with 7 bases matching TRBD1. CDR3 length: 13 amino acids. Unmatched junction bases numbered 2, after V lost 1 base and J lost 5 bases. Germline V gene data show CDR1 as SEHNR and CDR2 as FQNEAQ (reference sequence). CDR3 DNA sequence: TGTGCCAGCAGCTTAGGAGGGGGCGACGAGCAGTACTTC. Amino acids: CASSLGGGDEQYF.

This chain links TRBV20-1 with TRBJ1-6; 7 bases fit TRBD1. The V gene end was trimmed by 6 bases and the J gene end by 9 bases; junction bases not matched to a gene: 5. The CDR3 is 12 amino acids. Germline-derived CDR1 and CDR2 are DFQATT and SNEGSKA (reference sequence). CDR3 sequence (DNA): TGCAGTGCCAGGGACAGAAGTTCACCCCTCCACTTT. Protein product: CSARDRSSPLHF.

The chain couples TRBV3-1 to TRBJ2-1; 11 bases align to TRBD2. Germline lookup yields CDR1 LGHDT and CDR2 YNNKEL (reference sequence). The CDR3 consists of 15 residues. V was clipped by 5 bases and J by 4 bases; unmatched bases: 4. CDR3 amino acids: CASSTIAGGYNEQFF. DNA of the CDR3: TGTGCCAGCAGCACTATAGCGGGGGGGTACAATGAGCAGTTCTTC.

The sample holds many counts of this clonotype. This chain joins TRBV7-9 and TRBJ2-6; possible D gene TRBD1, 6 bases. The CDR3 has 18 amino acids. V was clipped by 5 bases and J by 0 bases, with 17 bases between them. The germline gives CDR1 SEHNR, CDR2 FQNEAQ (reference sequence). The CDR3: CASSTPRDTFSGANVLTF. The CDR3 nucleotides are TGTGCCAGCAGCACTCCCCGGGACACCTTCTCTGGGGCCAACGTCCTGACTTTC.

This clonotype was counted many times. The rearrangement joins TRBV4-1 to TRBJ2-5; 9 nucleotides align to TRBD2. The CDR3 runs to 14 residues. From germline, CDR1 is MGHRA and CDR2 YSYEKL. Germline trimming cut 1 base from V and 5 bases from J; bases unmatched to any gene: 2. CDR3 in amino acids: CASSQASGTETQYF. The CDR3 region has the DNA TGCGCCAGCAGCCAAGCTAGCGGGACGGAGACCCAGTACTTC.

V is TRBV6-5 and J is TRBJ2-3, with 13 bases that match TRBD2. Germline V gene sequence: CDR1 MNHEY, CDR2 SVGAGI. This CDR3 region has 18 residues. After removal of 0 bases from V and 2 bases from J, the junction contained 5 bases not matched to a gene. The CDR3 loop reads CASSYSFTSGGATDTQYF. The CDR3 DNA sequence: TGTGCCAGCAGTTACTCCTTTACTAGCGGGGGGGCCACAGATACGCAGTATTTT.

The sample holds a few counts of this clonotype. CDR3 protein: CSARALVSSGPQETQYF. In DNA, the CDR3 is TGCAGTGCTAGAGCCCTGGTTTCTAGCGGACCTCAAGAGACCCAGTACTTC. This chain connects TRBV20-1 to TRBJ2-5; 7 nucleotides match TRBD2. This CDR3 spans 17 amino acids. Germline-derived CDR1 and CDR2 are DFQATT and SNEGSKA (reference sequence). V lost 1 base to trimming and J lost 2 bases; unmatched junction nucleotides: 13.

This clonotype was seen a few times. V usage is TRBV7-2 and J usage is TRBJ2-5; TRBD1 is a possible D gene (5 bases). CDR3 length: 14 residues. Germline V gives CDR1 SGHTA, CDR2 FQGNSA. Between the trimmed V and J ends, which lost 5 bases and 5 bases, there was a span of 15 bases. The CDR3 bases are TGTGCCAGCAGCCCGCCTAAGGGGTACGAGACCCAGTACTTC. Amino acid sequence: CASSPPKGYETQYF.

With respect to this clonotype: This clone may be a read error of a much larger clone one base away. The chain links TRBV5-1 to TRBJ2-7; 7 nucleotides match TRBD2. Looked up from germline, CDR1 is SGHRS and CDR2 is YFSETQ. This CDR3 has 16 amino acids. V dropped 1 base and J dropped 7; count of bases not matched to a gene: 14. CDR3 coding DNA: TGCGCCAGCAGCTTGTGGCGCGGGAGAATAATGGATGAGCAGTACTTC. This gives the protein CASSLWRGRIMDEQYF.

The J gene is TRBJ1-2, the V gene TRBV29-1; D not certain. The CDR3 runs 15 residues. V lost 4 bases and J lost 2, with 17 bases in between. CDR1 is SQVTM, CDR2 ANQGSEA, per germline. The CDR3 DNA reads TGCAGCGTTGTTCTAAGCAAAAGAGGAAACTATGGCTACACCTTC. Translated: CSVVLSKRGNYGYTF.

The chain employs TRBV6-5 and TRBJ2-1, with 7 bases identical to TRBD2. CDR3 size: 15 residues. The trim removed 5 bases at V and 5 bases at J, leaving 9 bases unmatched. Germline V gives CDR1 MNHEY, CDR2 SVGAGI. CDR3 sequence reads: CASSPGSSGDNEQFF. The CDR3 DNA reads as TGTGCCAGCAGTCCCGGGTCTAGCGGAGACAATGAGCAGTTCTTC.

This chain connects TRBV5-1 to TRBJ2-1; 7 bases fit TRBD1. From germline, CDR1 is SGHRS and CDR2 YFSETQ. Trimming took 3 bases from V and 6 from J; bases not matched to a gene: 6. The CDR3 spans 14 residues. DNA for the CDR3: TGCGCCAGCAGCTACGACAGGGTGGGCAATGAGCAGTTCTTC. This codes for CASSYDRVGNEQFF. Together with reference TRBV5-1 and TRBJ2-1, the CDR3 gives the full variable domain: KAGVTQTPRYLIKTRGQQVTLSCSPISGHRSVSWYQQTPGQGLQFLFEYFSETQRNKGNFPGRFSGRQFSNSRSEMNVSTLELGDSALYLCASSYDRVGNEQFFGPGTRLTVL.

This clonotype was found many times. The chain carries TRBV27 and TRBJ2-1; 10 bases fit TRBD2. Germline values: CDR1 MNHEY, CDR2 SMNVEV (reference sequence). The V gene end was trimmed by 1 base and the J gene end by 0 bases; junction bases not matched to a gene: 6. CDR3 size: 18 residues. This chain's CDR3 is CASSLFGGLARSYNEQFF. The CDR3 region has the DNA TGTGCCAGCAGTTTATTCGGGGGACTAGCGCGCTCCTACAATGAGCAGTTCTTC.

The sample holds one count of this clonotype. The J gene is TRBJ1-2, the V gene TRBV28; no reliable D call. Between the trimmed V and J ends, which lost 7 bases and 4 bases, there was a span of 19 bases. The germline V gene has CDR1 MDHEN and CDR2 SYDVKM. The CDR3 covers 15 residues. The chain's CDR3 is CASTPAGGKFYGYTF. The CDR3 DNA is TGTGCCAGCACACCCGCAGGAGGCAAGTTCTATGGCTACACCTTC.

The rearrangement joins TRBV7-8 to TRBJ2-1, with TRBD1 identical over 11 bases. The CDR3 consists of 14 residues. Germline V gene sequence: CDR1 SGHVS, CDR2 FQNEAQ. CDR3: CVSPPDRGLDEQFF. In nucleotides, the CDR3 is TGTGTCAGTCCGCCGGACAGGGGGCTTGATGAGCAGTTCTTC.